The entry below gives a single TCR beta chain sequence along with its context. This sample stems from a study of blood T cell repertoires in COVID-19. Study-wide background: Acute and convalescent COVID-19 samples came from the United States, Italy and Spain. PBMCs, B-cell-depleted T cells, or T cells provided the cDNA or gDNA that made up the material.

The CDR3 is 13 amino acids. With 3 bases removed from V and 2 bases from J, the gap between germline ends came to 7 bases. Germline lookup yields CDR1 LGHNA and CDR2 YNFKEQ. As originally analysed: Estimation of nucleated cell counts relied on the amplification of reference gene primers. The protocol was immunoSEQ multiplex PCR, while the TCRdb copy is restricted to in-frame clones and leaves out a portion. Clone size and V and J calls were adopted from that table, with D and trimming inferred from the DNA. Of 90,000 to 150,000 clones in the sample, 75% to 85% were seen once. This rearrangement joins TRBV4-2 to TRBJ1-1; possible D gene TRBD1, 5 bases. Specimen: peripheral blood. This clonotype was sampled from a woman aged 80 or over with acute or convalescent COVID-19. This chain's CDR3 is CASSQTANTEAFF. The CDR3 nucleotides are TGTGCCAGCAGCCAGACAGCTAACACTGAAGCTTTCTTT.